This T cell receptor beta chain was sequenced for a study of blood T cell repertoires in COVID-19 (TCRdb year 2020). About the study as a whole: Samples from collaborators originated in the United States, Italy and Spain and spanned both the acute and convalescent phases of COVID-19. The prospective study material was composed of cDNA or gDNA derived from T cells, B-cell-depleted T cells, or PBMCs. Subjects who had been exposed to COVID-19, were actively infected with it, or had recovered from it provided the deeply sampled blood TCRbeta repertoires that made up the dataset. A freely available public database, intended as a resource for researchers studying the immune response to SARS-CoV-2, is where the repertoires were released. Samples were obtained from the ongoing ImmuneRACE study (first 160 participants) and from some 1,200 subjects provided by 6 global collaborators. The sample metadata nearly always contained a de-identified subject ID, COVID-19 status, age in years and sex. HLA class I and class II types, where available, came from metadata supplied by the sample provider rather than from assay-based typing.

Participants in the prospective study were enrolled through a virtual design, were aged roughly 18 to 100 years, and lived in under 25 United States geographic areas. Cohort assignment in the prospective study relied on participant-reported clinical history from a screening survey and a study questionnaire. Recovered participants in ImmuneRACE Cohort 3 were defined by two consecutive negative NP/OP PCR tests, clearance by a healthcare professional, or resolution of symptoms. Each participant in the prospective study had whole blood, serum and a nasopharyngeal or oropharyngeal swab collected by mobile phlebotomists. Prospective study participants could optionally give additional blood draws and questionnaires over an approximately two-month period. Blood samples from the prospective study were shipped frozen or at room temperature prior to DNA extraction. General findings and caveats noted by the study authors: Clinical and demographic metadata were provided uncurated, with the amount varying by source and participant.

Concerning this clone itself: This receptor's antigen is unknown. No much larger clonotype is one base removed from it; base qualities were not supplied.

Sequences LNHDA (CDR1) and SQIVND (CDR2) are obtained from the germline V gene (reference sequence). The CDR3 runs 11 residues from the cysteine to the phenylalanine. Only CDR3 DNA is held: 33 bases, read in frame from base 1. V lost 3 bases and J lost 12 bases; the stretch between them is 12 bases long. TCRbeta CDR3 regions were amplified from genomic DNA by means of the immunoSEQ Assay, a bias-controlled multiplex PCR. Per the source publication's procedure: The number of nucleated cells in each sample was estimated by amplification of reference gene primers within the assay. To quantify the absolute abundance of each unique TCRbeta CDR3 rearrangement, sequence reads were collapsed and filtered. For each sample, productive Simpson clonality was calculated by taking the square root of Simpson's diversity index across productive rearrangements. Not all clones reach the TCRdb copy of this immuneACCESS table, which keeps in-frame sequences only. Checked studies attribute under half of the gap to unresolved V genes and leave the rest unexplained. That table gives V, J and clone size, and the DNA gave D and trimming. Across this sample there are just over 300,000 clones, with around 86% seen only once. Around 4% of the sample is held by the ten biggest clonotypes.

This TCR was sampled from a man aged 25 to 40 who had recovered from COVID-19. Sequencing was done on a sample of PBMCs or T cells enriched from blood (not recorded which). The chain links TRBV19 with TRBJ2-7; too little of a D gene remains to name it. CDR3 reads: CASSISFAGYF. The sequenced DNA: TGTGCCAGTAGTATTTCCTTTGCCGGGTACTTC.